Each of the 11 T cell receptor beta chains below was sequenced from the same sample in a study of blood T cell repertoires in COVID-19 (dated by TCRdb to the early 2020s). The library was built by means of the immunoSEQ multiplex PCR assay. As stored in TCRdb, this immuneACCESS dataset retains in-frame rearrangements with V and J assigned. A fraction of the clones does not appear; measured against another copy, unresolved V genes explain less than half of the discrepancy, and the remainder lacks a known reason. This sample gives about 95,000 clones in total; roughly 90% of them show up just once. 4.5% to 5.5% of the sample is in the top ten clones. The material sequenced was peripheral blood. The source of these receptors is a man between 60 and 75 years old with COVID-19, enrolled during active disease.

This rearrangement joins TRBV11-1 to TRBJ1-1; D uncertain. The V end lost 5 bases, the J end lost 5 bases, and 12 bases lay between the germline ends. The CDR3 covers 13 residues. Looked up from germline, CDR1 is SGHAT and CDR2 is FQDESV (reference sequence). CDR3 sequence reads: CASSLHERTEAFF. CDR3 DNA: TGTGCCAGCAGCCTACACGAGAGGACTGAAGCTTTCTTT.

The chain uses TRBV10-2 and TRBJ2-5; 8 bases map to TRBD2. Germline V gives CDR1 WSHSY, CDR2 SAAADI. The length of the CDR3 is 19 residues. After removal of 0 bases from V and 4 bases from J, the junction contained 16 bases not matched to a gene. CDR3 coding DNA: TGCGCCAGCAGTGAGTCGAGACGAGGTGGAGCGGGAGAGTCAGAGACCCAGTACTTC. Residues: CASSESRRGGAGESETQYF.

The rearrangement uses TRBV3-1 (or the pseudogene TRBV3-2) and TRBJ2-5; 7 bases are a match to TRBD2. The CDR3 has 14 amino acids. Germline trimming cut 0 bases from V and 5 bases from J; bases unmatched to any gene: 3. The V gene's germline CDR1 is LGHDT and CDR2 YNNKEL (reference sequence). CDR3 DNA: TGTGCCAGCAGCCAAGATAAGGGAGGGGAGACCCAGTACTTC. Amino acids: CASSQDKGGETQYF.

The V call is TRBV6-1, the J call TRBJ2-7, with D possibly matching TRBD2 (7 bases). Germline CDR1 MNHNS, CDR2 SASEGT. The V and J ends lost 1 base and 6 bases respectively, with 13 bases between them. CDR3 length: 14 residues. The CDR3 sequence: CASSEGRAGAEQYF. CDR3 sequence (DNA): TGTGCCAGCAGTGAAGGACGGGCGGGGGCCGAGCAGTACTTC.

The rearrangement links TRBV19 to TRBJ2-1, with D tentatively TRBD2 (6 bases). V gave up 7 bases and J gave up 13 bases, with 14 bases separating them. The CDR3 covers 11 residues. CDR1 is LNHDA, CDR2 SQIVND, per germline (reference sequence). The CDR3 sequence: CASMGWGTQFF. DNA for the CDR3: TGTGCCAGTATGGGGTGGGGGACTCAGTTCTTC. Full variable domain (missing parts from reference TRBV19 and TRBJ2-1): DGGITQSPKYLFRKEGQNVTLSCEQNLNHDAMYWYRQDPGQGLRLIYYSQIVNDFQKGDIAEGYSVSREKKESFPLTVTSAQKNPTAFYLCASMGWGTQFFGPGTRLTVL.

The chain joins TRBV5-1 to TRBJ1-1, with D perhaps matching TRBD1 (6 bases). V dropped 0 bases and J dropped 0 bases, with 18 bases sitting between them. The germline gives CDR1 SGHRS, CDR2 YFSETQ. This CDR3 has 18 residues. The CDR3 reads CASSLGTALQPMNTEAFF. The CDR3 DNA follows: TGCGCCAGCAGCTTGGGGACAGCCCTCCAACCCATGAACACTGAAGCTTTCTTT.

This chain links TRBV2 with TRBJ1-1, with 7 bases lining up with TRBD1. The junction had 9 bases not matched to a gene; V was cut back by 4 bases and J by 4 bases. The CDR3 runs to 15 residues. Germline V lookup: CDR1 SNHLY, CDR2 FYNNEI. In DNA form, the CDR3 reads TGTGCCAGCAGTGCAACGAGGGGGCACGGCACTGAAGCTTTCTTT. It codes for CASSATRGHGTEAFF.

The chain couples TRBV6-5 to TRBJ2-1; no clear D gene. Germline CDR1 is MNHEY and CDR2 is SVGAGI. The CDR3 spans 14 residues. V gave up 6 bases and J gave up 0 bases, with 9 bases separating them. The CDR3 is CASRLFSSYNEQFF. The CDR3 DNA reads as TGTGCCAGCAGACTATTTAGCTCCTACAATGAGCAGTTCTTC.

The chain links TRBV30 to TRBJ2-6, with D unresolved. Germline V gene sequence: CDR1 GTSNPN, CDR2 SVGIG (reference sequence). Trimming stripped 0 bases from V and 0 bases from J, with 6 bases between. This CDR3 region has 15 residues. The CDR3 loop is CAWSVQLSGANVLTF. The CDR3 coding sequence is TGTGCCTGGAGTGTGCAACTCTCTGGGGCCAACGTCCTGACTTTC.

J is TRBJ2-5 and V is TRBV28, with a tentative D call TRBD2 (7 bases). The CDR3 totals 13 residues. CDR1 and CDR2 from the germline V gene are MDHEN and SYDVKM. The V end lost 8 bases, the J end lost 4 bases, and 14 bases lay between the germline ends. CDR3 in DNA: TGTGCCAGCGTGGGGGGGCTCTTAGAGACCCAGTACTTC. This sequence encodes CASVGGLLETQYF.

The chain carries TRBV9 and TRBJ2-7, with 9 bases identical to TRBD2. Trimming at V came to 0 bases and at J to 7 bases, leaving 8 bases not matched to a gene. From germline, CDR1 is SGDLS and CDR2 YYNGEE. The CDR3 contains 15 residues. This CDR3 reads CASSVGVAGVEEQYF. The CDR3 region has the DNA TGTGCCAGCAGCGTAGGAGTAGCGGGAGTAGAAGAGCAGTACTTC.